This T cell receptor (beta chain) was retrieved from a study of blood T cell repertoires in COVID-19. Study-level background: From the United States, Italy and Spain came samples of acute and convalescent COVID-19. T cells, B-cell-depleted T cells, or PBMCs supplied cDNA or gDNA.

The CDR3 runs to 15 residues. The V and J ends lost 0 bases and 8 bases respectively, with 13 bases between them. Per the germline V gene, CDR1 is LNHNV and CDR2 is YYDKDF (reference sequence). As handled by the study authors: How many nucleated cells were present was estimated from reference gene primer amplification. This table comes from immunoSEQ multiplex PCR, and its TCRdb copy is limited to in-frame clones, with some not included. V, J and clone size reflect that table, while D and trimming were determined from the DNA. Of around 94,000 clones listed, 78% are singletons. What was sequenced was peripheral blood. The TCR originated in a man in his sixties with active or convalescent COVID-19. The V call is TRBV15, the J call TRBJ1-4; no definite D call. CDR3 residues: CATSRDGRGSEKLFF. The CDR3 DNA is TGTGCCACCAGCAGAGATGGCAGAGGGTCGGAAAAACTGTTTTTT.